This T cell receptor beta chain was sequenced during a study of shared clonotypes between healthy human individuals. The CDR3 has 15 amino acids. V lost 6 bases, J lost 4 bases, and 6 bases stayed unmatched. Per germline, CDR1 SGHVS and CDR2 FQNEAQ. General observations from the study: Specimens sampled were limited to blood, with tissue repertoires likely differing.

In the original analysis: With immunoSEQ giving junction-only sequences and no quality scores, filtering differed. Sequencing was performed with immunoSEQ multiplex PCR; in TCRdb, only in-frame clones are kept and a portion is missing. Clone size and the V and J calls come from that table; the DNA yielded D and trimming. Altogether fewer than 2.5 million clones are present, over 85% being singletons, with the ten largest covering 0.36%. A remark on this clone: Its antigen is unidentified.

The TCR sequence derives from a man younger than 35 in good health. Some clones in this sample may be carry-over from other donors' samples. Sequences were obtained from naive CD4+ T cells from PBMCs. Subset reported: CD45RA+ positively selected. J is TRBJ2-2 and V is TRBV7-8; 9 bases line up with TRBD1. The CDR3 protein is CASRPGTGITGELFF. The CDR3 DNA follows: TGTGCCAGCAGGCCCGGGACAGGGATCACCGGGGAGCTGTTTTTT.